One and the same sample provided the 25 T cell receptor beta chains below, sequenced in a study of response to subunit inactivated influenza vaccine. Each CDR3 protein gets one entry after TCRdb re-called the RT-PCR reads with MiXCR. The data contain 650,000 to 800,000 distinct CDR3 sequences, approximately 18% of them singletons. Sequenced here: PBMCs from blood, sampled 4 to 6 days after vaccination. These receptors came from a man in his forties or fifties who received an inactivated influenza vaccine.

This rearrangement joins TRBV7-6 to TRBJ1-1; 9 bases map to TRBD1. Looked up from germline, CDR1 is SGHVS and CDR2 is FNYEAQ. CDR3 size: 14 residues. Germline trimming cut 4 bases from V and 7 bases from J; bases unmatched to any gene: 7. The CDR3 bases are TGTGCCAGCAGCTCACCCCGACAGGGGGGTGAAGCTTTCTTT. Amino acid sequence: CASSSPRQGGEAFF.

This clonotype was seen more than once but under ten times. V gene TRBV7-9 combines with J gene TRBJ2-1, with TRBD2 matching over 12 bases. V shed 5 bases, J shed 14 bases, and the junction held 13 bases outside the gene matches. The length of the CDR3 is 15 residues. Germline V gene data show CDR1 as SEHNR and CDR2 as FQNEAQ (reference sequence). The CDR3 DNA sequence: TGTGCCAGCAGCACGGACATGACTAGCGGGAGCGGGAAGTTCTTC. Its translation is CASSTDMTSGSGKFF.

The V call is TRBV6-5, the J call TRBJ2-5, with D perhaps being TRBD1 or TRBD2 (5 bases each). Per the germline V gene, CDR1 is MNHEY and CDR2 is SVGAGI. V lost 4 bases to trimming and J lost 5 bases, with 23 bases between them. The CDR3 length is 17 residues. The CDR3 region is CASSSRLLTGRGETQYF. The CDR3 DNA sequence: TGTGCCAGCAGTTCCCGATTGCTAACGGGGCGCGGGGAGACCCAGTACTTC.

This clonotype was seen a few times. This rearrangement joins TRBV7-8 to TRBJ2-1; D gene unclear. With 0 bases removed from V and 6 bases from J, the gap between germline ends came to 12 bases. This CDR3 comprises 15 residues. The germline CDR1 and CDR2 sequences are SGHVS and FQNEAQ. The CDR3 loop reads CASSLALLAINEQFF. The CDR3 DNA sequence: TGTGCCAGCAGCTTAGCGCTCTTAGCAATCAATGAGCAGTTCTTC. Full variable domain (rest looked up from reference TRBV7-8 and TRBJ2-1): GAGVSQSPRYKVAKRGQDVALRCDPISGHVSLFWYQQALGQGPEFLTYFQNEAQLDKSGLPSDRFFAERPEGSVSTLKIQRTQQEDSAVYLCASSLALLAINEQFFGPGTRLTVL.

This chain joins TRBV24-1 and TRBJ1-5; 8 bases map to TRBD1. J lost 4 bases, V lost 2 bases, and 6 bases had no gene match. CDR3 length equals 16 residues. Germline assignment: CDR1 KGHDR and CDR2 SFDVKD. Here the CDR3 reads CATSDSGQGGNQPQHF. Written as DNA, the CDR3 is TGTGCCACCAGTGATTCCGGACAGGGTGGAAATCAGCCCCAGCATTTT.

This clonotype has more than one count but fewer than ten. For the CDR3, the DNA is TGTGCCAGCAGCTTAGTGTTCCTAGCGGGGGGCATAAATGAGCAGTTCTTC. Translating it yields CASSLVFLAGGINEQFF. The V and J genes are TRBV7-2 and TRBJ2-1, with 11 bases that match TRBD2. The length of the CDR3 is 17 residues. Germline V CDR1 and CDR2: SGHTA, FQGNSA. Trimming took 1 base from V and 7 from J; bases not matched to a gene: 9.

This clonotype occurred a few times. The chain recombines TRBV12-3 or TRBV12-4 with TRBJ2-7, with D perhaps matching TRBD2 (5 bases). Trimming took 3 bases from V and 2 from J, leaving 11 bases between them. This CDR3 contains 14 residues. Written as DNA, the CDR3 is TGTGCCAGCAGTTTTGCGGGTCACCCCTACGAGCAGTACTTC. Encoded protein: CASSFAGHPYEQYF.

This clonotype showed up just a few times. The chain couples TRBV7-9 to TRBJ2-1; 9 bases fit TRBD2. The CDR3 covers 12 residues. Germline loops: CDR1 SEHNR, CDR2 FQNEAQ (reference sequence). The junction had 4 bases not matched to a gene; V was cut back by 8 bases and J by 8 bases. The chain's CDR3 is CASLAGAHEQFF. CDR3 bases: TGTGCCAGCTTAGCGGGGGCCCATGAGCAGTTCTTC.

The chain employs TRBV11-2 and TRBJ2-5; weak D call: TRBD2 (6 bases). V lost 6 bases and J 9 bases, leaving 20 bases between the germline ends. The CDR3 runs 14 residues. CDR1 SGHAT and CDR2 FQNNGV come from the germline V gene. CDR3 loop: CASRPVGGSRAQYF. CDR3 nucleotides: TGTGCCAGCAGGCCGGTCGGAGGGAGTCGGGCCCAGTACTTC.

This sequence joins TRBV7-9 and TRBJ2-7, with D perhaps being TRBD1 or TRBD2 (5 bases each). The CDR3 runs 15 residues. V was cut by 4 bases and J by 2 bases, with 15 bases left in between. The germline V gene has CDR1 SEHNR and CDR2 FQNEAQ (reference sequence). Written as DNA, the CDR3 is TGTGCCAGCAGCTGGGTTGCTCTGGGACCCTACGAGCAGTACTTC. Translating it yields CASSWVALGPYEQYF. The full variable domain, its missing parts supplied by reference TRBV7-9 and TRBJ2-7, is DTGVSQNPRHKITKRGQNVTFRCDPISEHNRLYWYRQTLGQGPEFLTYFQNEAQLEKSRLLSDRFSAERPKGSFSTLEIQRTEQGDSAMYLCASSWVALGPYEQYFGPGTRLTVT.

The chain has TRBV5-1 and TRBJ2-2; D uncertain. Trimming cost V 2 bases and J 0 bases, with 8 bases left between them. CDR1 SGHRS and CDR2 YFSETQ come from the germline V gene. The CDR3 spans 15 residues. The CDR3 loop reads CASSLRTTNTGELFF. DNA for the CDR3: TGCGCCAGCAGCTTAAGGACCACGAACACCGGGGAGCTGTTTTTT.

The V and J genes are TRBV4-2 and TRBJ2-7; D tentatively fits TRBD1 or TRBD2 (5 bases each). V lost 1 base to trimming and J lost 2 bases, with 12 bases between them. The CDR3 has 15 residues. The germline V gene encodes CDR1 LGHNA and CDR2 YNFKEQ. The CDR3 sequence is CASSQAGPAAYEQYF. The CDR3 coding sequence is TGTGCCAGCAGCCAAGCGGGGCCAGCAGCCTACGAGCAGTACTTC.

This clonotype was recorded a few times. The CDR3 DNA follows: TGCGCCAGCAGCTTAACGACAAATGCGAACACTGAAGCTTTCTTT. Translated, it gives CASSLTTNANTEAFF. The chain combines TRBV5-1 with TRBJ1-1, with D hard to call. The CDR3 is 15 residues long. V lost 2 bases, J lost 1 base, and 12 bases lay in between. The germline CDR1 and CDR2 sequences are SGHRS and YFSETQ.

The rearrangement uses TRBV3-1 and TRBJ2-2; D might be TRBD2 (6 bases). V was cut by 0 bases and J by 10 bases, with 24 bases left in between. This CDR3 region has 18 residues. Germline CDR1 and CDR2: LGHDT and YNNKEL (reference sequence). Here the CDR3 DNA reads TGTGCCAGCAGCCAAGATATATTCGGGGACTCGCCCGTCAAGGAGCTGTTTTTT. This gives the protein CASSQDIFGDSPVKELFF.

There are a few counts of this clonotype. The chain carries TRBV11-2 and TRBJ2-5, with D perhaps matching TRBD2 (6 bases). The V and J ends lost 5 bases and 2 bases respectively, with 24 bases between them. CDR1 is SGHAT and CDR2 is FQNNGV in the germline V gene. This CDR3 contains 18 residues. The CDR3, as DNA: TGTGCCAGCAGCCGAGCCGGAATAAGGGAAGGACTACAAGAGACCCAGTACTTC. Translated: CASSRAGIREGLQETQYF. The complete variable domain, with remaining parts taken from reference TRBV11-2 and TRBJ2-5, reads EAGVAQSPRYKIIEKRQSVAFWCNPISGHATLYWYQQILGQGPKLLIQFQNNGVVDDSQLPKDRFSAERLKGVDSTLKIQPAKLEDSAVYLCASSRAGIREGLQETQYFGPGTRLLVL.

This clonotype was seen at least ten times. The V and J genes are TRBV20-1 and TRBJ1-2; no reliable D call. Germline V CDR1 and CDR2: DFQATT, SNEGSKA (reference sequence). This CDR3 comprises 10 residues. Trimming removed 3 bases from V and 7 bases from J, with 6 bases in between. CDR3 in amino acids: CSARTTGYTF. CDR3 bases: TGCAGTGCTAGGACGACTGGCTACACCTTC.

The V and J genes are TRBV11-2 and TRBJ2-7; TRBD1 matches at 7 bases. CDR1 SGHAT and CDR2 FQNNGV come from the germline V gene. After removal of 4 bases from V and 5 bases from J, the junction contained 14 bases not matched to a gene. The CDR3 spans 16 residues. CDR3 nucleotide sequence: TGTGCCAGCAGCTCCGGTTACCGGGACAGCCGTGACGAGCAGTACTTC. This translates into CASSSGYRDSRDEQYF.

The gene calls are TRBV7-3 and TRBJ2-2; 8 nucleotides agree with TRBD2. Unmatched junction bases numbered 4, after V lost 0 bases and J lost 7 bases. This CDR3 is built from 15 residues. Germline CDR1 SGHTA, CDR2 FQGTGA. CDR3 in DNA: TGTGCCAGCAGCTTAACGATAGCGGGAATCGGGGAGCTGTTTTTT. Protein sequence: CASSLTIAGIGELFF.

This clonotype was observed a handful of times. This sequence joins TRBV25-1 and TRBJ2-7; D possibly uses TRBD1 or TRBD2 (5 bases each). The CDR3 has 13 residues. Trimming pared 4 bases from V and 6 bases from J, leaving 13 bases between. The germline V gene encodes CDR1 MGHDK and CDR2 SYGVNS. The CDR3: CASSVDSGTEQYF. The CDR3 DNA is TGTGCCAGCAGTGTCGATTCGGGGACCGAGCAGTACTTC.

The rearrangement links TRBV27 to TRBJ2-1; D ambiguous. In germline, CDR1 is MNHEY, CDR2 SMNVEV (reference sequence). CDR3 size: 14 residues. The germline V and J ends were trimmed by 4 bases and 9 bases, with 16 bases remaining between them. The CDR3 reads CASSSQPQVPEQFF. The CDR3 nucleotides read TGTGCCAGCAGTTCCCAACCCCAGGTCCCTGAGCAGTTCTTC.

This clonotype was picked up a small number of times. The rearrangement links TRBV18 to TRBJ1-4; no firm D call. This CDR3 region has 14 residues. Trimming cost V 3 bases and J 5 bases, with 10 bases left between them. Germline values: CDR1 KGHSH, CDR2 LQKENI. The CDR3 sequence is CASSPGAENEKLFF. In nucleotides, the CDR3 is TGTGCCAGCTCACCGGGAGCAGAGAATGAAAAACTGTTTTTT.

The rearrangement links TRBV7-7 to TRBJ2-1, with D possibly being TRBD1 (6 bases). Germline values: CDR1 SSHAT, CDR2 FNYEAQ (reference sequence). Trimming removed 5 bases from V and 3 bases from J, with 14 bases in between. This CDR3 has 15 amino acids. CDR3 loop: CASSLGTRGYNEQFF. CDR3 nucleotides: TGTGCCAGCAGCCTCGGGACACGAGGCTACAATGAGCAGTTCTTC.

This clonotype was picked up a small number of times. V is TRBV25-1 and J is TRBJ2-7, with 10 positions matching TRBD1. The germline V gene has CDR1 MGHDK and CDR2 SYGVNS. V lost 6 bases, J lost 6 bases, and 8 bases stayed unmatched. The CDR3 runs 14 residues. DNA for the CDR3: TGTGCCAGCAGCCGAGACAGGGGGCGCGCCGAGCAGTACTTC. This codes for CASSRDRGRAEQYF.

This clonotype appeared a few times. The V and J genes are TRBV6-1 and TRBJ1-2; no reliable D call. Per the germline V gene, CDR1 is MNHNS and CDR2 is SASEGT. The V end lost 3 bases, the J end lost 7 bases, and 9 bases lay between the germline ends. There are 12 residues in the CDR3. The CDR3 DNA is TGTGCCAGCAGTGACTGGGCTGGTGGCTACACCTTC. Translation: CASSDWAGGYTF.

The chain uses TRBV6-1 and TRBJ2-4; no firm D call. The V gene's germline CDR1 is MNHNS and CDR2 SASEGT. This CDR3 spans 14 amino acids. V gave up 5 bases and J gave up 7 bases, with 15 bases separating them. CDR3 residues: CASSQIHSINIQYF. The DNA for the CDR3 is TGTGCCAGCAGTCAGATCCACTCAATTAACATTCAGTACTTC.